The table lists the clone carrying this TCR beta chain with a count of one. This record comes from a study of OX40 agonist ivuxolimab in advanced cancers. Background on the study: Given to patients was ivuxolimab, an agonistic anti-OX40 (CD134) antibody.

Only in-frame clones appear in the TCRdb table, and some are missing; sequencing was by immunoSEQ multiplex PCR. The data contain around 50,000 clones, 88% of them singletons. Losses at the gene ends were 5 bases for V and 4 bases for J; bases not matched to a gene: 12. This CDR3 is built from 16 residues. CDR1 and CDR2 (germline): SGHTA, FQGTGA. Blood got drawn at baseline, again on cycle 4 day 1, and then on cycle 7 day 1. The rearrangement links TRBV7-3 to TRBJ2-3; 7 nucleotides align to TRBD2. The sequencing here drew on CD4+ or CD8+ T cells sorted from blood, taken in a trial of the OX40 agonist ivuxolimab. This sequence originates from an adult with an advanced solid tumor such as melanoma, head and neck, liver or kidney cancer. CDR3 sequence reads: CASSPNFREAADTQYF. As DNA, the CDR3 is TGTGCCAGCAGCCCCAACTTTCGGGAGGCGGCAGATACGCAGTATTTT.